Following are 24 T cell receptor beta chains from one sample sequenced in a study of blood T cell repertoires in COVID-19. The assay was immunoSEQ multiplex PCR, and TCRdb's table has in-frame clones only and misses some. The sample has about 290,000 clones, under 90% seen once. Sample: PBMCs or T cells enriched from blood (not recorded which). The origin of the receptors is a woman aged 40 to 50 who had recovered from COVID-19.

The chain recombines TRBV6-5 with TRBJ1-3; TRBD1 might be the D (5 bases). V gave up 8 bases and J gave up 1 base, with 15 bases separating them. CDR1 is MNHEY and CDR2 is SVGAGI in the germline V gene. This CDR3 is built from 15 residues. CDR3 DNA sequence: TGTGCCAGCGGGGGACTTCTCCATTCTGGAAACACCATATATTTT. Translated, it gives CASGGLLHSGNTIYF.

The V call is TRBV7-9, the J call TRBJ2-2; D gene unclear. CDR3 size: 12 residues. The V end lost 10 bases, the J end lost 7 bases, and 13 bases lay between the germline ends. Looked up from germline, CDR1 is SEHNR and CDR2 is FQNEAQ (reference sequence). The CDR3 loop is CAIQTEGGELFF. The CDR3 DNA reads TGTGCCATACAAACAGAAGGCGGGGAGCTGTTTTTT.

The rearrangement joins TRBV19 to TRBJ1-1, with D maybe TRBD1 (5 bases). This CDR3 has 15 residues. From germline, CDR1 is LNHDA and CDR2 SQIVND (reference sequence). V lost 8 bases and J lost 2, with 18 bases in between. The CDR3 nucleotides read TGTGCCAGTGGAAAACCGGGGGTTTCTAACACTGAAGCTTTCTTT. It is translated as CASGKPGVSNTEAFF.

The V call is TRBV6-5, the J call TRBJ1-2; unclear D gene. With 10 bases removed from V and 0 bases from J, the gap between germline ends came to 15 bases. From germline, CDR1 is MNHEY and CDR2 SVGAGI. The CDR3 totals 14 residues. The DNA of the CDR3 is TGTGCCACCAGCAGAGGCACCGCTAACTATGGCTACACCTTC. This sequence encodes CATSRGTANYGYTF.

The rearrangement uses TRBV7-9 and TRBJ2-2; perhaps TRBD2 as D (5 bases). CDR1 and CDR2 from the germline V gene are SEHNR and FQNEAQ (reference sequence). There are 15 residues in the CDR3. V lost 4 bases and J 8 bases, leaving 17 bases between the germline ends. DNA for the CDR3: TGTGCCAGCAGCTCCGAAGTCCGGGGTACAGGGGAGCTGTTTTTT. This translates into CASSSEVRGTGELFF.

The table lists this clone with a count of one. V gene TRBV6-2 or TRBV6-3 combines with J gene TRBJ1-4; D is possibly TRBD1 (5 bases). Looked up from germline, CDR1 is MNHEY and CDR2 is SVGEGT. The CDR3 sequence is 14 residues long. V was clipped by 2 bases and J by 8 bases, with 12 bases between them. CDR3 nucleotides: TGTGCCAGCAGTTACCCCCAGGGTGGGGAAAAACTGTTTTTT. Its protein product is CASSYPQGGEKLFF.

V usage is TRBV25-1 and J usage is TRBJ1-6; tentatively, D is TRBD1 (6 bases). V was trimmed by 6 bases and J by 0 bases, leaving 6 bases between them. This CDR3 region has 14 residues. Germline assignment: CDR1 MGHDK and CDR2 SYGVNS. The CDR3 sequence is CASRDSSYNSPLHF. In DNA, the CDR3 is TGTGCCAGCAGGGACAGCTCCTATAATTCACCCCTCCACTTT.

The chain recombines TRBV7-8 with TRBJ1-1, with D possibly TRBD1 on 5 matching bases. The V gene's germline CDR1 is SGHVS and CDR2 FQNEAQ. The germline V and J ends were trimmed by 1 base and 5 bases, with 11 bases remaining between them. CDR3 size: 14 residues. CDR3 amino acids: CASSLEREGTEAFF. CDR3 in DNA: TGTGCCAGCAGCTTAGAAAGGGAGGGGACTGAAGCTTTCTTT. Together with reference TRBV7-8 and TRBJ1-1, the CDR3 gives the full variable domain: GAGVSQSPRYKVAKRGQDVALRCDPISGHVSLFWYQQALGQGPEFLTYFQNEAQLDKSGLPSDRFFAERPEGSVSTLKIQRTQQEDSAVYLCASSLEREGTEAFFGQGTRLTVV.

The chain carries TRBV27 and TRBJ2-7; 9 nucleotides agree with TRBD2. The CDR3 has 16 residues. The V gene's germline CDR1 is MNHEY and CDR2 SMNVEV (reference sequence). The V gene end was trimmed by 4 bases and the J gene end by 1 base; junction bases not matched to a gene: 8. CDR3 sequence: CASSSLREGQSYEQYF. In DNA, the CDR3 is TGTGCCAGCAGTTCCCTGCGGGAGGGCCAATCCTACGAGCAGTACTTC.

The chain is built from TRBV19 and TRBJ1-1; possibly TRBD1 for D (6 bases). V was pared by 7 bases and J by 4 bases, with 16 bases between. Germline CDR1 is LNHDA and CDR2 is SQIVND (reference sequence). CDR3 length equals 14 residues. CDR3 region: CASTTLGAATEAFF. CDR3 DNA: TGTGCCAGTACAACTCTGGGGGCGGCCACTGAAGCTTTCTTT.

The chain recombines TRBV10-3 with TRBJ2-1, with a possible D match to TRBD1 (5 bases). The germline V and J ends were trimmed by 0 bases and 5 bases, with 8 bases remaining between them. This CDR3 has 14 amino acids. The germline V gene encodes CDR1 ENHRY and CDR2 SYGVKD. The CDR3 spells CAISESADNNEQFF. CDR3 bases: TGTGCCATCAGTGAGTCGGCGGACAACAATGAGCAGTTCTTC.

J is TRBJ1-1 and V is TRBV4-2; 7 bases are shared with TRBD1. J was trimmed by 4 bases and V by 7 bases; bases with no gene match: 18. This CDR3 has 17 residues. Per the germline V gene, CDR1 is LGHNA and CDR2 is YNFKEQ. CDR3 coding DNA: TGTGCCAGCACCCTTGACCTACGACAGGGTACCGGCACTGAAGCTTTCTTT. Translating gives CASTLDLRQGTGTEAFF.

The V and J genes are TRBV4-2 and TRBJ2-2; possibly TRBD1 for D (6 bases). This CDR3 is built from 15 residues. Trimming stripped 4 bases from V and 5 bases from J, with 14 bases between. Germline V lookup: CDR1 LGHNA, CDR2 YNFKEQ. For the CDR3, the DNA is TGTGCCAGCAGCCGGGGGCAGGGTGCGACCGGGGAGCTGTTTTTT. This gives the protein CASSRGQGATGELFF.

In DNA form, the CDR3 reads TGTGCCAGCAGCTTTCTCCAAGAGACCCAGTACTTC. Translated, it gives CASSFLQETQYF. V and J are TRBV7-9 and TRBJ2-5; D not certain. Germline V gene data show CDR1 as SEHNR and CDR2 as FQNEAQ (reference sequence). The V and J ends lost 3 bases and 1 base respectively, with 3 bases between them. CDR3 size: 12 residues.

The chain has TRBV15 and TRBJ1-1; TRBD1 is a possible D gene (5 bases). The CDR3 is 13 amino acids. The germline CDR1 and CDR2 sequences are LNHNV and YYDKDF (reference sequence). The V end was cut by 0 bases, the J end by 7 bases, with 9 bases between. The CDR3 protein is CATSRDRGFEAFF. The CDR3 DNA is TGTGCCACCAGCAGAGATCGGGGGTTTGAAGCTTTCTTT.

The chain combines TRBV12-5 with TRBJ1-1, with TRBD1 matching 9 bases. This CDR3 has 12 amino acids. CDR1 is LGHNT and CDR2 is FRNRAP in the germline V gene. Germline trimming cut 4 bases from V and 11 bases from J; bases unmatched to any gene: 5. CDR3 coding DNA: TGTGCTAGTGGTTCAGGGGACAGGGTGGCTTTCTTT. Its translation is CASGSGDRVAFF.

This chain uses TRBV5-4 with TRBJ2-5; D gene unclear. CDR3 length equals 15 residues. CDR1 is SGHNT and CDR2 is YYREEE in the germline V gene (reference sequence). V was shortened by 0 bases and J by 0 bases, with 9 bases between the two germline ends. CDR3 residues: CASSLVGRNQETQYF. DNA for the CDR3: TGTGCCAGCAGCTTGGTTGGCAGGAACCAAGAGACCCAGTACTTC.

The chain recombines TRBV6-5 with TRBJ2-2; TRBD2 aligns across 9 bases. J lost 4 bases, V lost 0 bases, and 3 bases had no gene match. Germline CDR1 and CDR2: MNHEY and SVGAGI. The CDR3 is 16 residues long. CDR3 in amino acids: CASSYSAGGGTGELFF. The DNA of the CDR3 is TGTGCCAGCAGTTACTCGGCGGGAGGGGGCACCGGGGAGCTGTTTTTT.

The rearrangement links TRBV2 to TRBJ2-7; perhaps TRBD1 as D (6 bases). V lost 8 bases and J lost 3, with 11 bases in between. This CDR3 is built from 12 residues. The germline V gene encodes CDR1 SNHLY and CDR2 FYNNEI. The CDR3 sequence: CASHRVSYEQYF. The CDR3, as DNA: TGTGCCAGCCACAGGGTAAGCTACGAGCAGTACTTC. The complete variable domain, with remaining parts taken from reference TRBV2 and TRBJ2-7, reads EPEVTQTPSHQVTQMGQEVILRCVPISNHLYFYWYRQILGQKVEFLVSFYNNEISEKSEIFDDQFSVERPDGSNFTLKIRSTKLEDSAMYFCASHRVSYEQYFGPGTRLTVT.

The chain joins TRBV6-1 to TRBJ2-5; possibly TRBD1 for D (6 bases). This CDR3 has 15 residues. Germline loops: CDR1 MNHNS, CDR2 SASEGT. V lost 3 bases to trimming and J lost 2 bases, with 13 bases between them. Written as DNA, the CDR3 is TGTGCCAGCAGTGAGTTGGGGCAGGGGCAAGAGACCCAGTACTTC. Translating it yields CASSELGQGQETQYF.

V usage is TRBV7-9 and J usage is TRBJ1-4, with D perhaps TRBD1 (5 bases). V lost 6 bases and J 8 bases, leaving 13 bases between the germline ends. This CDR3 is 13 amino acids long. CDR1 and CDR2 from the germline V gene are SEHNR and FQNEAQ (reference sequence). Here the CDR3 DNA reads TGTGCCAGCAGTCTGACAGTCGGAGAAAAACTGTTTTTT. This encodes CASSLTVGEKLFF.

This clone was seen a single time. This chain connects TRBV10-3 to TRBJ2-3; the match to TRBD2 covers 7 bases. CDR1 ENHRY and CDR2 SYGVKD come from the germline V gene. Trimming cost V 1 base and J 7 bases; bases outside gene matches: 11. This CDR3 comprises 16 residues. CDR3 sequence reads: CAISEFGTTIGNTQYF. The CDR3 nucleotides are TGTGCCATCAGTGAGTTCGGGACTACCATAGGAAATACGCAGTATTTT.

This clone was counted a single time. The chain carries TRBV4-2 and TRBJ1-6; D is perhaps TRBD1 (6 bases). The CDR3 is 13 amino acids. The V end was cut by 11 bases, the J end by 7 bases, with 15 bases between. Germline V gene lookup returns CDR1 LGHNA and CDR2 YNFKEQ. CDR3 loop: CAGGGSPNSPLHF. The CDR3 DNA follows: TGTGCCGGTGGGGGCAGCCCCAATTCACCCCTCCACTTT.

The chain joins TRBV9 to TRBJ2-1; 9 nucleotides align to TRBD1. Germline CDR1 reads SGDLS; CDR2 reads YYNGEE. The CDR3 totals 14 residues. The V gene end was trimmed by 4 bases and the J gene end by 9 bases; junction bases not matched to a gene: 8. The CDR3 DNA follows: TGTGCCAGCAGCCCAGGGACAGGGCCGGGTGAGCAGTTCTTC. It codes for CASSPGTGPGEQFF.